These 15 T cell receptor beta chains were sequenced from one sample in a study of blood T cells in healthy people across ages (dated by TCRdb to the mid-2010s). Library method: 5' RACE. TCRdb lists the instrument as Illumina HiSeq 2500. A second 7 to 11 cycle PCR used a sample-barcoded 5' primer and a J-beta primer mix. TCRdb reprocessing: public reads trimmed at Q25 with fastp, clones called with MiXCR, in-frame beta chains kept. Every distinct CDR3 protein forms one entry, paired with its most common genes and DNA. This sample gives fewer than 750,000 distinct CDR3 sequences in total; roughly half of them show up just once. Approximately 12% of the sample is taken by the ten largest. Sequenced: blood. Receptor source: a woman older than 75 in good health.

As for this clonotype: This may come from a read error, since a much larger clone is one base off. V is TRBV7-9 and J is TRBJ1-2; maybe TRBD1 (6 bases). The CDR3 extends over 14 amino acids. CDR1 and CDR2 from the germline V gene are SEHNR and FQNEAQ (reference sequence). The chain's CDR3 is CASSTLQGNYVYTF. CDR3 sequence (DNA): TGTGCCAGCAGCACCCTTCAGGGGAACTATGTCTACACCTTC.

This clonotype was recorded a few times. The V gene is TRBV3-1, the J gene TRBJ1-5, with D perhaps matching TRBD1 (6 bases). Trimming cost V 4 bases and J 0 bases, with 16 bases left between them. From germline, CDR1 is LGHDT and CDR2 YNNKEL (reference sequence). This CDR3 is built from 17 residues. The CDR3 nucleotides read TGTGCCAGCAGCCCCGGCGGGAGGGGGTATAGCAATCAGCCCCAGCATTTT. It translates to CASSPGGRGYSNQPQHF.

The chain joins TRBV20-1 to TRBJ2-3; TRBD2 is a possible D gene (6 bases). V was trimmed by 5 bases and J by 2 bases, leaving 14 bases between them. The CDR3 runs 14 residues. Germline-derived CDR1 and CDR2 are DFQATT and SNEGSKA (reference sequence). DNA of the CDR3: TGCAGTGCTCACTCGGGACTGGTCACAGATACGCAGTATTTT. Amino acids: CSAHSGLVTDTQYF.

V is TRBV29-1 and J is TRBJ1-1, with D uncertain. V was clipped by 4 bases and J by 4 bases, with 7 bases between them. The germline CDR1 and CDR2 sequences are SQVTM and ANQGSEA. The CDR3 sequence is 11 residues long. CDR3 bases: TGCAGCGTTGCCCAGCCCACTGAAGCTTTCTTT. Translated, it gives CSVAQPTEAFF.

This chain uses TRBV5-1 with TRBJ1-6; D possibly corresponds to TRBD1 (5 bases). The CDR3 sequence is 14 residues long. Deletions cut 2 bases from V and 6 bases from J, with 9 bases between. Per the germline V gene, CDR1 is SGHRS and CDR2 is YFSETQ. The CDR3 DNA sequence: TGCGCCAGCAGCTTTGGGACGGTTAATTCACCCCTCCACTTT. It translates to CASSFGTVNSPLHF.

In this sample, this clonotype turned up many times. The V call is TRBV5-1, the J call TRBJ2-5; the match to TRBD2 covers 7 bases. Trimming at V came to 1 base and at J to 4 bases, leaving 4 bases not matched to a gene. The CDR3 runs to 14 residues. The germline gives CDR1 SGHRS, CDR2 YFSETQ. CDR3 in amino acids: CASSLILAGETQYF. The DNA for the CDR3 is TGCGCCAGCAGCTTGATATTAGCGGGAGAGACCCAGTACTTC.

This clonotype was observed many times. This chain connects TRBV7-3 to TRBJ1-6; no firm D call. V was pared by 5 bases and J by 7 bases, with 9 bases between. The CDR3 is 13 amino acids. The germline V gene encodes CDR1 SGHTA and CDR2 FQGTGA. In nucleotides, the CDR3 is TGTGCCAGCAGCAACGAGATAAATTCACCCCTCCACTTT. Translation: CASSNEINSPLHF.

In regard to this clonotype: The junction does not match germline at one end; this may be a read error. The chain couples TRBV9 to TRBJ1-3; TRBD1 matches 10 bases. CDR3 length equals 15 residues. CDR1 and CDR2 (germline): SGDLS, YYNGEE. The CDR3 sequence is CASSRDRGPGSTIYF. The CDR3 DNA is TGTGCCAGCAGCCGCGACAGGGGGCCAGGAAGCACCATATATTTT.

This clonotype turned up a few times. The junction departs from germline at one end; a sequencing error may be responsible. The chain combines TRBV11-2 with TRBJ2-7; D is unclear. There are 12 residues in the CDR3. The germline CDR1 and CDR2 sequences are SGHAT and FQNNGV. The CDR3: CASGLSSVEQYF. The CDR3 DNA sequence: TGTGCCAGCGGCTTAAGTTCCGTCGAGCAGTACTTC.

The chain recombines TRBV29-1 with TRBJ1-1, with D maybe TRBD1 (5 bases). V was cut by 4 bases and J by 1 base, with 10 bases left in between. The length of the CDR3 is 13 residues. Germline V gives CDR1 SQVTM, CDR2 ANQGSEA. The CDR3 DNA reads TGCAGCGTTGTGCGCACAGGGAACACTGAAGCTTTCTTT. Its protein product is CSVVRTGNTEAFF.

Comment on this clonotype: It may be a read error: a sequence one base away is much more abundant. The chain couples TRBV12-3 or TRBV12-4 to TRBJ2-3; D not resolved. The CDR3 is 15 amino acids. The CDR3 protein is CASSFGRASTDTEYF. Written as DNA, the CDR3 is TGTGCCAGCAGTTTTGGACGAGCGAGCACAGATACGGAGTATTTT.

The chain has TRBV6-2 or TRBV6-3 and TRBJ2-4, with TRBD2 matching 9 bases. Gene TRBJ2-5 matches the end of the DNA better, so the J call may be wrong. The CDR3 totals 14 residues. Germline V gene data show CDR1 as MNHEY and CDR2 as SVGEGT. Written as DNA, the CDR3 is TGTGCCAGCAGGTTCCTAGCGGGGTATGAGACCCAGTACTTC. The encoded protein is CASRFLAGYETQYF.

V gene TRBV9 combines with J gene TRBJ1-2; 8 bases fit TRBD1. The CDR3 contains 13 residues. Germline CDR1 and CDR2: SGDLS and YYNGEE. The ends lost 7 bases at V and 5 bases at J; junction bases unmatched: 7. CDR3 in amino acids: CASGAGGGYGYTF. The CDR3 DNA is TGTGCCAGCGGGGCAGGGGGCGGGTATGGCTACACCTTC.

Comments on this clonotype: Possible read error: a much larger clone is one base away. The chain employs TRBV20-1 and TRBJ2-7; 7 bases map to TRBD1. The CDR3 runs 15 residues. V lost 6 bases to trimming and J lost 7 bases; unmatched junction nucleotides: 18. Germline V gene sequence: CDR1 DFQATT, CDR2 SNEGSKA (reference sequence). The CDR3 nucleotides are TGCAGTGCCGGGCGACAGGGCGGGTCTTACAATGAGCAGTACTTC. The encoded protein is CSAGRQGGSYNEQYF.

Of note for this clonotype: This may stem from a read error, because a much larger clone lies one nucleotide away. This rearrangement joins TRBV6-5 to TRBJ2-3; D could derive from TRBD1 or TRBD2 (5 bases each). Germline V gene sequence: CDR1 MNHEY, CDR2 SVGAGI. This CDR3 is 15 amino acids long. CDR3 bases: TGTGCCAGCAGTGTGTCCGGGACGGCCGCAGATACGCGGTATTTT. Residues: CASSVSGTAADTRYF.